These T cell receptor beta chains were read from a single sample in a study of T cell responses to AZD1222 COVID-19 vaccine. Clones were sequenced by immunoSEQ multiplex PCR, and TCRdb holds only the in-frame ones, with some missing. The sample carries about 140,000 clones, 90% to 95% recorded once. Sequences were derived from peripheral blood, sampled 28 days after the second AZD1222 dose. The receptors were gathered from an adult who received the AZD1222 COVID-19 vaccine. CDR3s include the opening cysteine and the closing phenylalanine or tryptophan.

TRBV24-1	CATSDFRQEQFF
TRBV7-6	CASSPMRGSGNTIYF
TRBV12-3/TRBV12-4	CASSVREDTEAFF
TRBV27	CASSLLLGGQKVYEQYF
TRBV29-1	CSVVTGSVHNEQFF
TRBV12-3/TRBV12-4	CASGEGYNEQFF
TRBV4-1	CASSQDQEIRRNTIYF
TRBV5-6	CASSLGAILLNSPLHF
TRBV11-3	CASSLGGDQDTQYF
TRBV10-2	CASSENLAGVQETQYF
TRBV5-1	CASSSGTEKEPQHF
TRBV6-2/TRBV6-3	CASSSTPGEVYGYTF
TRBV27	CASSLTPGRGNQPQHF
TRBV2	CASSPTTAQETQYF
TRBV18	CASSPTGQLSGSGNTIYF
TRBV6-4	CASSAGERETQYF
TRBV7-2	CASRLSGGADTGELFF
TRBV3-1/TRBV3-2	CASSQVGDFYGYTF
TRBV9	CASSVGGLSYEQYF
TRBV7-2	CASSQGQGTDTQYF
TRBV5-4	CASSTGLQGTEAFF
TRBV7-2	CASSLERFSPLHF
TRBV6-4	CASSEVAGDKDTQYF
TRBV7-6	CASSLRIAGEATGELFF
TRBV5-6	CASMGKRGEKLFF
TRBV24-1	CATSSTSGSGNEQFF
TRBV6-6	CASASTWDASNYGYTF
TRBV6-2/TRBV6-3	CASSPPTGVNPYEQYF
TRBV2	CASRGGEAEAFF
TRBV5-1	CASSLVGSGRAGDTQYF
TRBV2	CATGRKATGELFF
TRBV11-1	CASSFSRGLDGIQYF
TRBV7-8	CASSLGAGQGRGQPQHF
TRBV5-8	CASSARRRGALGVQYF
TRBV6-5	CASTPLGQTYEQYF
TRBV7-9	CASSLREGPETQYF
TRBV12-3/TRBV12-4	CASSPRETQYF
TRBV27	CASSLTQVGQPQHF
TRBV5-1	CASTGTSGVNEQFF
TRBV18	CASSADKNTEAFF
TRBV27	CASRGEASPLHF
TRBV6-6	CASSQNRGGNEKLFF
TRBV9	CASTTGTSDTQYF
TRBV7-8	CASSRQATDTQYF